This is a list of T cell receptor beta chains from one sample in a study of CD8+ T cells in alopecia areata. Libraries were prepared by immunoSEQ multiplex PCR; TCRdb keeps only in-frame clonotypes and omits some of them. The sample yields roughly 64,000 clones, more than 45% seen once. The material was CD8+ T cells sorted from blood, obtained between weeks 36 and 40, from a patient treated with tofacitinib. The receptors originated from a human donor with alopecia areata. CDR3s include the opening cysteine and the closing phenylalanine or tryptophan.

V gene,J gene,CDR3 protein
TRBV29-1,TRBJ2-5,CSVETGLQGGQTQYF
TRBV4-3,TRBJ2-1,CASSQVRDSHEQFF
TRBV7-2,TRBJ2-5,CASSLESAGVGETQYF
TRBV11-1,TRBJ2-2,CASSLRLAGNTGELFF
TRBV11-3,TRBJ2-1,CASSPRGDEQFF
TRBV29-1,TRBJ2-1,CSARQAGAYNEQFF
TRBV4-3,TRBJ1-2,CASSPGGTGYGYTF
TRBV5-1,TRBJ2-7,CASRLTGYYDEQYF
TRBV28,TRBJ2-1,CASSHSSSGELYNEQFF
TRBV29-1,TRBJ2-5,CSVESTAQETQYF
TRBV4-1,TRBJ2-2,CASSQDGDTGELFF
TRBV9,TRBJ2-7,CASSVDGAGEQYF
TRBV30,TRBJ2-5,CAWSTGKETQYF
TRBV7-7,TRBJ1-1,CASSITGGAEAFF
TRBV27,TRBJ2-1,CASSLMGQGWYNEQFF
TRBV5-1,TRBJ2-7,CASSLGEEQYF
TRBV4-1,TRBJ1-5,CASSPPGTGQPQHF
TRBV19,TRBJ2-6,CASSIAVSGANVLTF
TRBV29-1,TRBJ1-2,CSVGRAKGYTF
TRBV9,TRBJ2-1,CASSAPMGGGRGSEQFF
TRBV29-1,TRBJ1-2,CSVTGPRPYGYTF
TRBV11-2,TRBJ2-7,CASSYAGAYEQYF
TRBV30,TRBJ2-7,CAWKEVYEQYF
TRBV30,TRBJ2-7,CAWGSGTGVAEQYF
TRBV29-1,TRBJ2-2,CSVALAGDYTGELFF
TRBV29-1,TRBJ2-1,CSVEGLVGRGSYEQFF
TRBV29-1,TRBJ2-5,CSVSTGLQETQYF
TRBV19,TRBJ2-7,CASSPSAPYEQYF
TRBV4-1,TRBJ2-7,CASSQTPGLAGGSHEQYF
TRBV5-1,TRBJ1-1,CASSGGLNTHEAFF
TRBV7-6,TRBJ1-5,CASSFAGVGQPQHF
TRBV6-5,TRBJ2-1,CASSSAVSSYNEQFF
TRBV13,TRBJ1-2,CASSPTRGQGFGYTF
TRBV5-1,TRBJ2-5,CASSLEYLKTQYF
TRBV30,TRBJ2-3,CAWSVLGGGTDTQYF
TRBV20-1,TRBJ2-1,CSAPHYNEQFF
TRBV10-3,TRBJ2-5,CAVNVRDSQETQYF
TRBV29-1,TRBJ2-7,CSVGTGRIYEQYF
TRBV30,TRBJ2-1,CALALDSGPYNEQFF
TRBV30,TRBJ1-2,CAWSIAGGEGYTF
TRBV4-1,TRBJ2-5,CASSQLREESGRVQETQYF
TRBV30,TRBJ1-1,CAWSDPAGTGYEAFF
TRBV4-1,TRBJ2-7,CASSQGLGPSYEQYF
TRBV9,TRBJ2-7,CASSAGDFYEQYF
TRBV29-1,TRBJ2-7,CSVEARDSSSYEQYF
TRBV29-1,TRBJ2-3,CSVETDRSKQYF
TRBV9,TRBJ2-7,CASSVAAGLSYEQYF
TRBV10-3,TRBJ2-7,CASSETLSYEQYF
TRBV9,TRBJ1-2,CASWGHGGYTF
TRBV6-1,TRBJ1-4,CASSESVGTRSFATNEKLFF
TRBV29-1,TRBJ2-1,CSVVGRGVPSSYNEQFF
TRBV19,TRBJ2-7,CASSIGTGVYEQYF
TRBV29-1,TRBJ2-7,CSVEDRGYEQYF
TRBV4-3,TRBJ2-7,CASSQGDRTPEQYF
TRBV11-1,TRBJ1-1,CASSLGSEAFF
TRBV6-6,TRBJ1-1,CASSQGGSTEAFF
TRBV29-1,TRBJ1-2,CSVYRGRGGDGYTF
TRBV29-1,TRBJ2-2,CTAWGAPNTGELFF
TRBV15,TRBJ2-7,CATSREKNREQYF